The 22 T cell receptor beta chains presented below share a single source sample, sequenced in a study of T cell responses to AZD1222 COVID-19 vaccine. Sequenced by immunoSEQ multiplex PCR; TCRdb stores in-frame clones only, minus some. Among roughly 150,000 clones listed, about 93% were seen once. The specimen was peripheral blood, collected on day 0 of AZD1222 vaccination. These TCRs come from an adult in good health.

The chain employs TRBV5-8 and TRBJ1-5; D is unclear. The ends were cut back, 2 bases at V and 7 bases at J, with 4 bases in the middle. Germline values: CDR1 SGHTS, CDR2 YDEGEE. The CDR3 is made up of 11 amino acids. This chain's CDR3 is CASSLVQPQHF. The CDR3 nucleotides are TGTGCCAGCAGCTTAGTCCAGCCCCAGCATTTT.

The V gene is TRBV19, the J gene TRBJ2-4, with D perhaps TRBD2 (5 bases). Per the germline V gene, CDR1 is LNHDA and CDR2 is SQIVND (reference sequence). Trimming took 5 bases from V and 6 from J, leaving 11 bases between them. This CDR3 spans 13 amino acids. CDR3 nucleotide sequence: TGTGCCAGTAGTGTGGGAGCGAGAAACATTCAGTACTTC. Amino acids: CASSVGARNIQYF.

This chain uses TRBV7-2 with TRBJ2-7; no clear D gene. Germline assignment: CDR1 SGHTA and CDR2 FQGNSA. Trimming shortened V by 1 base and J by 7 bases, and 11 bases separated the two germline ends. This CDR3 is built from 13 residues. The CDR3 region is CASSLGLGWEQYF. The CDR3 DNA reads TGTGCCAGCAGCTTAGGACTGGGGTGGGAGCAGTACTTC.

A few counts support this clone. The rearrangement joins TRBV7-2 to TRBJ2-1; the D is unclear. V lost 2 bases and J lost 10, with 12 bases in between. The germline gives CDR1 SGHTA, CDR2 FQGNSA. The CDR3 totals 13 residues. The CDR3 loop reads CASSLNQADEQFF. In nucleotides, the CDR3 is TGTGCCAGCAGCTTAAATCAGGCCGACGAGCAGTTCTTC.

This clone occurred once. The chain uses TRBV10-2 and TRBJ1-6; D call uncertain. V was trimmed by 4 bases and J by 7 bases, leaving 11 bases between them. Germline CDR1 and CDR2: WSHSY and SAAADI. This CDR3 has 14 residues. Written as DNA, the CDR3 is TGCGCCAGCAGTGGACTTGGTTTAAATTCACCCCTCCACTTT. This encodes CASSGLGLNSPLHF.

This chain links TRBV19 with TRBJ2-3; 10 nucleotides agree with TRBD2. V trimming: 8 bases; J trimming: 10 bases; junction bases outside the gene matches: 12. Germline V gene lookup returns CDR1 LNHDA and CDR2 SQIVND (reference sequence). The CDR3 totals 14 residues. The CDR3: CASVSGGAGGAQYF. Here the CDR3 DNA reads TGTGCCAGTGTGAGCGGGGGGGCGGGAGGAGCGCAGTATTTT.

V gene TRBV2 combines with J gene TRBJ1-4; D perhaps matches TRBD1 (5 bases). The CDR3 loop spans 15 amino acids. Germline V gene sequence: CDR1 SNHLY, CDR2 FYNNEI. V was cut by 5 bases and J by 4 bases, with 14 bases left in between. The DNA of the CDR3 is TGTGCCAGCAGTTATACCTACAGGTTTAATGAAAAACTGTTTTTT. Translating it yields CASSYTYRFNEKLFF. The whole variable domain, filled in from reference TRBV2 and TRBJ1-4, reads EPEVTQTPSHQVTQMGQEVILRCVPISNHLYFYWYRQILGQKVEFLVSFYNNEISEKSEIFDDQFSVERPDGSNFTLKIRSTKLEDSAMYFCASSYTYRFNEKLFFGSGTQLSVL.

This rearrangement joins TRBV7-8 to TRBJ1-2; D is undetermined. Trimming pared 3 bases from V and 4 bases from J, leaving 3 bases between. The CDR3 contains 11 residues. Germline V gives CDR1 SGHVS, CDR2 FQNEAQ. The CDR3 reads CASSLSYGYTF. CDR3 bases: TGTGCCAGCAGCTTGAGCTATGGCTACACCTTC.

J is TRBJ2-3 and V is TRBV19, with D perhaps given as TRBD1 or TRBD2 (5 bases each). This CDR3 comprises 16 residues. V was clipped by 1 base and J by 4 bases, with 15 bases between them. Germline-derived CDR1 and CDR2 are LNHDA and SQIVND (reference sequence). Here the CDR3 DNA reads TGTGCCAGTAGTATAGCAGGCCGATTGGGGGCAGATACGCAGTATTTT. Translating gives CASSIAGRLGADTQYF.

The chain employs TRBV6-1 and TRBJ1-1; 8 bases fit TRBD1. V was clipped by 2 bases and J by 4 bases; unmatched bases: 9. The CDR3 totals 16 residues. Germline CDR1 and CDR2: MNHNS and SASEGT. The CDR3 region has the DNA TGTGCCAGCAGTGAACTGGGCAGGGGGCTGAGCACTGAAGCTTTCTTT. Protein: CASSELGRGLSTEAFF.

V and J are TRBV7-2 and TRBJ2-1; 9 nucleotides line up with TRBD2. The CDR3 is made up of 17 amino acids. The germline V gene encodes CDR1 SGHTA and CDR2 FQGNSA. V shed 1 base, J shed 0 bases, and the junction held 4 bases outside the gene matches. The DNA of the CDR3 is TGTGCCAGCAGCTTAGAGGGCGGGGGGGCCTCCTACAATGAGCAGTTCTTC. Translated, it gives CASSLEGGGASYNEQFF.

The rearrangement joins TRBV13 to TRBJ1-4; D gene ambiguous. Trimming stripped 5 bases from V and 5 bases from J, with 6 bases between. This CDR3 has 12 residues. The V gene's germline CDR1 is PRHDT and CDR2 FYEKMQ (reference sequence). The CDR3: CASSDGNEKLFF. The CDR3 coding sequence is TGTGCCAGCAGCGACGGAAATGAAAAACTGTTTTTT.

The chain has TRBV6-1 and TRBJ2-1; D perhaps matches TRBD2 (6 bases). The germline V gene encodes CDR1 MNHNS and CDR2 SASEGT. CDR3 length: 16 residues. V lost 4 bases, J lost 1 base, and 14 bases lay in between. The CDR3 DNA is TGTGCCAGCAGTGGCCGGGGGATAACTTCCTACAATGAGCAGTTCTTC. Amino acid sequence: CASSGRGITSYNEQFF.

The rearrangement uses TRBV2 and TRBJ1-1; D gene ambiguous. From germline, CDR1 is SNHLY and CDR2 FYNNEI. With 4 bases removed from V and 7 bases from J, the gap between germline ends came to 7 bases. This CDR3 is 11 amino acids long. The DNA of the CDR3 is TGTGCCAGCAGTGCTTGGGGTGAAGCTTTCTTT. Amino acid sequence: CASSAWGEAFF.

The chain employs TRBV7-9 and TRBJ2-1; 10 bases line up with TRBD2. The CDR3 consists of 16 residues. Germline trimming cut 5 bases from V and 5 bases from J; bases unmatched to any gene: 9. The germline V gene encodes CDR1 SEHNR and CDR2 FQNEAQ (reference sequence). Here the CDR3 DNA reads TGTGCCAGCAGCCTGGTAGCTAGCGGGGGAGACAATGAGCAGTTCTTC. Its protein product is CASSLVASGGDNEQFF.

This sequence joins TRBV5-1 and TRBJ2-7; D might be TRBD1 or TRBD2, each matching 5 bases. There are 14 residues in the CDR3. V was trimmed by 5 bases and J by 2 bases, leaving 14 bases between them. Germline loops: CDR1 SGHRS, CDR2 YFSETQ. Here the CDR3 DNA reads TGCGCCAGCAGGGGTCGGGGCGGAACCTACGAGCAGTACTTC. This translates into CASRGRGGTYEQYF.

This clone came up a few times. The chain links TRBV28 to TRBJ1-2; D is unclear. Germline lookup yields CDR1 MDHEN and CDR2 SYDVKM. Trimming shortened V by 3 bases and J by 3 bases, and 2 bases separated the two germline ends. The CDR3 sequence is 11 residues long. CDR3 nucleotide sequence: TGTGCCAGCAGTTTTTACTATGGCTACACCTTC. As protein: CASSFYYGYTF.

The rearrangement joins TRBV4-1 to TRBJ1-3, with D unresolved. CDR1 is MGHRA, CDR2 YSYEKL, per germline. V lost 5 bases and J lost 2, with 13 bases in between. The CDR3 is 15 amino acids. CDR3 residues: CASSYDGKAGNTIYF. Written as DNA, the CDR3 is TGCGCCAGCAGCTACGATGGGAAGGCTGGAAACACCATATATTTT.

V is TRBV11-3 and J is TRBJ2-1; D is unresolved. The CDR3 runs to 17 residues. Germline loops: CDR1 SGHNT, CDR2 YENEEA. The V end lost 0 bases, the J end lost 0 bases, and 12 bases lay between the germline ends. The CDR3 reads CASSLEGKSGSYNEQFF. The CDR3 region has the DNA TGTGCCAGCAGCTTAGAGGGCAAATCGGGCTCCTACAATGAGCAGTTCTTC.

J is TRBJ2-3 and V is TRBV9; weak D call: TRBD1 (6 bases). V was clipped by 0 bases and J by 8 bases, with 13 bases between them. The CDR3 is made up of 14 amino acids. Germline CDR1 reads SGDLS; CDR2 reads YYNGEE. The CDR3 bases are TGTGCCAGCAGCGTAGGAAGGGGGTTAGGTACGCAGTATTTT. As protein: CASSVGRGLGTQYF.

This CDR3 is CARDEGYGYTF. Written as DNA, the CDR3 is TGTGCCCGCGACGAAGGCTATGGCTACACCTTC. The chain couples TRBV30 to TRBJ1-2, with unresolved D. Looked up from germline, CDR1 is GTSNPN and CDR2 is SVGIG (reference sequence). The CDR3 extends over 11 amino acids. The V and J ends lost 8 bases and 4 bases respectively, with 11 bases between them.

The rearrangement joins TRBV15 to TRBJ2-1, with a weak D call TRBD2 (5 bases). CDR3 length: 15 amino acids. CDR1 and CDR2 (germline): LNHNV, YYDKDF (reference sequence). Trimming cost V 6 bases and J 1 base, with 13 bases left between them. CDR3 residues: CATRKSGGSYNEQFF. DNA of the CDR3: TGTGCCACCAGAAAGAGCGGCGGATCCTACAATGAGCAGTTCTTC.